This is a list of T cell receptor beta chains from one sample in a study of shared clonotypes between healthy human individuals. Using immunoSEQ multiplex PCR, the repertoire was profiled, and TCRdb retains in-frame clones only, with some absent. Of more than 2 million clones in the sample, over 85% are singletons; the top ten hold 0.9% to 1.3%. The sequenced sample was naive CD8+ T cells sorted from blood. All receptors derive from a man in his late teens or twenties in good health. Each CDR3 is given with its conserved first and last residue. A D gene is named only where the DNA matches it firmly. Only part of the rows carry a size: once, few, many, or a class if the clone is expanded.

J gene: TRBJ1-4
clone size: .
V gene: TRBV7-3
D gene: .
CDR3 DNA: TGTGCCAGCAGCTTAGGGGGAATGAATGAAAAACTGTTTTTT
CDR3 protein: CASSLGGMNEKLFF

J gene: TRBJ2-7
clone size: .
V gene: TRBV30
D gene: TRBD2
CDR3 DNA: TGTGCCTTTCTAGCGGGAGCGTTCGAGCAGTACTTC
CDR3 protein: CAFLAGAFEQYF

J gene: TRBJ1-2
clone size: .
V gene: TRBV4-3
D gene: .
CDR3 DNA: TGCGCCAGCAGCCAAGATGAGCGGGTGATGGCCTATGGCTACACCTTC
CDR3 protein: CASSQDERVMAYGYTF

J gene: TRBJ2-1
clone size: .
V gene: TRBV27
D gene: .
CDR3 DNA: TGTGCCATTTCACTGGGGGCCCACAATGAGCAGTTCTTC
CDR3 protein: CAISLGAHNEQFF

J gene: TRBJ2-5
clone size: .
V gene: TRBV9
D gene: TRBD1
CDR3 DNA: TGTGCCAGCAGCCTAGACGCGGGACAGGGGGGCCAAGAGACCCAGTACTTC
CDR3 protein: CASSLDAGQGGQETQYF

J gene: TRBJ2-3
clone size: once
V gene: TRBV6-4
D gene: TRBD1
CDR3 DNA: TGTGCCAGCAGTGACAGGGGACAGGGGGCAACAGATACGCAGTATTTT
CDR3 protein: CASSDRGQGATDTQYF

J gene: TRBJ2-1
clone size: .
V gene: TRBV4-3
D gene: TRBD2
CDR3 DNA: TGCGCCAGCAGCCAAGCGAAGGGACTAGCGGAATTCAATGAGCAGTTCTTC
CDR3 protein: CASSQAKGLAEFNEQFF

J gene: TRBJ2-5
clone size: once
V gene: TRBV19
D gene: .
CDR3 DNA: TGTGCCCTTCGCCAGGACGGTTGGGGCCAAGAGACCCAGTACTTC
CDR3 protein: CALRQDGWGQETQYF

J gene: TRBJ2-5
clone size: .
V gene: TRBV5-1
D gene: .
CDR3 DNA: TGCGCCAGCAGCTTGGGGAATCAAGAGACCCAGTACTTC
CDR3 protein: CASSLGNQETQYF

J gene: TRBJ1-5
clone size: .
V gene: TRBV28
D gene: .
CDR3 DNA: TGTGCCAGCAGTTTGTACGGGGCCGATCAGCCCCAGCATTTT
CDR3 protein: CASSLYGADQPQHF

J gene: TRBJ2-7
clone size: .
V gene: TRBV6-5
D gene: .
CDR3 DNA: TGTGCCAGCAGCTCTACGGGGCCCACCTTGAACGAGCAGTACTTC
CDR3 protein: CASSSTGPTLNEQYF

J gene: TRBJ1-6
clone size: .
V gene: TRBV15
D gene: .
CDR3 DNA: TGTGCCACCAGCAGAGAGAGCAGGGCCTTAAGGGGAATCCTCCACTTT
CDR3 protein: CATSRESRALRGILHF

J gene: TRBJ1-5
clone size: .
V gene: TRBV5-1
D gene: .
CDR3 DNA: TGCGCCAGCAGCTTAGACAGTGCTTATCAGCCCCAGCATTTT
CDR3 protein: CASSLDSAYQPQHF

J gene: TRBJ2-7
clone size: .
V gene: TRBV6-5
D gene: .
CDR3 DNA: TGTGCCAGCACGGCGGGGGCACCCTACGAGCAGTACTTC
CDR3 protein: CASTAGAPYEQYF

J gene: TRBJ2-7
clone size: .
V gene: TRBV7-9
D gene: .
CDR3 DNA: TGTGCCAGCAGCTTCTACGGGACAAGCTCCTACGAGCAGTACTTC
CDR3 protein: CASSFYGTSSYEQYF

J gene: TRBJ2-7
clone size: .
V gene: TRBV27
D gene: .
CDR3 DNA: TGTGCCAGCAGTTTATCGCCATTCGGGAGCACCTACGAGCAGTACTTC
CDR3 protein: CASSLSPFGSTYEQYF

J gene: TRBJ1-3
clone size: .
V gene: TRBV7-9
D gene: TRBD1
CDR3 DNA: TGTGCCAGCAGCTCCGGACAGGGGCAGGACACCATATATTTT
CDR3 protein: CASSSGQGQDTIYF

J gene: TRBJ2-7
clone size: .
V gene: TRBV7-9
D gene: .
CDR3 DNA: TGTGCCAGCACATCAAAGGGGGCCTACGAGCAGTACTTC
CDR3 protein: CASTSKGAYEQYF

J gene: TRBJ2-5
clone size: once
V gene: TRBV7-8
D gene: .
CDR3 DNA: TGTGCCAGCAGCTCAGGGGGGGGAGGAGAGACCCAGTACTTC
CDR3 protein: CASSSGGGGETQYF

J gene: TRBJ2-2
clone size: .
V gene: TRBV7-2
D gene: TRBD1
CDR3 DNA: TGTGCCAGCAGCTTTCCCTTCCCACCTCCAGGGGGTAGTACCGGGGAGCTGTTTTTT
CDR3 protein: CASSFPFPPPGGSTGELFF

J gene: TRBJ1-2
clone size: .
V gene: TRBV7-2
D gene: .
CDR3 DNA: TGTGCCAGCAACACCCCCCCCGGGGGAGGCTACACCTTC
CDR3 protein: CASNTPPGGGYTF

J gene: TRBJ2-2
clone size: once
V gene: TRBV4-3
D gene: .
CDR3 DNA: TGCGCCAGCAGCCAAGATCATTTCGGAGGGTGGGGGGAGCTGTTTTTT
CDR3 protein: CASSQDHFGGWGELFF

J gene: TRBJ2-7
clone size: .
V gene: TRBV6-5
D gene: .
CDR3 DNA: TGTGCCTCCTCCGAGGCCTCCTACGAGCAGTACTTC
CDR3 protein: CASSEASYEQYF

J gene: TRBJ2-1
clone size: .
V gene: TRBV4-3
D gene: .
CDR3 DNA: TGCGCCAGCAGCCAAGATACAGGTTGGAATGAGCAGTTCTTC
CDR3 protein: CASSQDTGWNEQFF

J gene: TRBJ1-2
clone size: .
V gene: TRBV9
D gene: .
CDR3 DNA: TGTGCCAGCAGCGCCCCTCGGGGTGACTATGGCTACACCTTC
CDR3 protein: CASSAPRGDYGYTF

J gene: TRBJ2-1
clone size: .
V gene: TRBV27
D gene: .
CDR3 DNA: TGTGCCAGCAGTTTTAACGCAGGGTTATACAATGAGCAGTTCTTC
CDR3 protein: CASSFNAGLYNEQFF

J gene: TRBJ2-2
clone size: .
V gene: TRBV19
D gene: TRBD2
CDR3 DNA: TGTGCCAGTAGCCACGGGACTAGCGGGATGGGGGAGCTGTTTTTT
CDR3 protein: CASSHGTSGMGELFF

J gene: TRBJ1-5
clone size: .
V gene: TRBV28
D gene: .
CDR3 DNA: TGTGCCACTCAAGCCCGTTACGGCGTGGAAAGCAATCAGCCCCAGCATTTT
CDR3 protein: CATQARYGVESNQPQHF

J gene: TRBJ2-4
clone size: .
V gene: TRBV10-3
D gene: .
CDR3 DNA: TGTGCCATCAGGGAACCCTCGGAAAACATTCAGTACTTC
CDR3 protein: CAIREPSENIQYF

J gene: TRBJ2-3
clone size: .
V gene: TRBV29-1
D gene: TRBD2
CDR3 DNA: TGCAGCGTTTTTACCACCGGGACTAGCGGACCCACAGATACGCAGTATTTT
CDR3 protein: CSVFTTGTSGPTDTQYF

J gene: TRBJ1-1
clone size: .
V gene: TRBV10-2
D gene: .
CDR3 DNA: TGCGCCAGCAGTGAAGGAGGACCTGGGAACACTGAAGCTTTCTTT
CDR3 protein: CASSEGGPGNTEAFF

J gene: TRBJ1-2
clone size: .
V gene: TRBV6-5
D gene: .
CDR3 DNA: TGTGCCAGCAGTTACTCGATAGAGGGAAGAGGTGGCTACACCTTC
CDR3 protein: CASSYSIEGRGGYTF

J gene: TRBJ2-3
clone size: .
V gene: TRBV13
D gene: .
CDR3 DNA: TGTGCCAGCAGCTTAGCTCCCCTCACAGATACGCAGTATTTT
CDR3 protein: CASSLAPLTDTQYF

J gene: TRBJ1-4
clone size: .
V gene: TRBV4-3
D gene: .
CDR3 DNA: TGCGCCAGCAGCCTTAACTCGGACGGTGAGGGGCTTGGAGAAAAACTGTTTTTT
CDR3 protein: CASSLNSDGEGLGEKLFF

J gene: TRBJ2-7
clone size: .
V gene: TRBV6-1
D gene: TRBD1
CDR3 DNA: TGTGCCAGCATAGACAGGGGGAGGGACGAGCAGTACTTC
CDR3 protein: CASIDRGRDEQYF

J gene: TRBJ2-7
clone size: .
V gene: TRBV27
D gene: .
CDR3 DNA: TGTGCCAGCAGTTTGAGGTCAGGCGCCTACGAGCAGTACTTC
CDR3 protein: CASSLRSGAYEQYF

J gene: TRBJ2-3
clone size: .
V gene: TRBV7-9
D gene: .
CDR3 DNA: TGTGCCAGCAGCCCTAGCGATCTCGGGAGCACAGATACGCAGTATTTT
CDR3 protein: CASSPSDLGSTDTQYF

J gene: TRBJ2-7
clone size: .
V gene: TRBV27
D gene: .
CDR3 DNA: TGTGCCAGCAGTTTAGGGCGCAGGGATTTCTACGAGCAGTACTTC
CDR3 protein: CASSLGRRDFYEQYF

J gene: TRBJ1-1
clone size: .
V gene: TRBV28
D gene: .
CDR3 DNA: TGTGCCAGCAGTTCGGGACACTACACTGAAGCTTTCTTT
CDR3 protein: CASSSGHYTEAFF

J gene: TRBJ2-7
clone size: .
V gene: TRBV7-9
D gene: .
CDR3 DNA: TGTGCCAGCAGCTTAGTAGACCCTTTCTCCTACGAGCAGTACTTC
CDR3 protein: CASSLVDPFSYEQYF

J gene: TRBJ2-7
clone size: .
V gene: TRBV9
D gene: TRBD1
CDR3 DNA: TGTGCCAGCAGCGCCGGACAGGGCGGGTACGAGCAGTACTTC
CDR3 protein: CASSAGQGGYEQYF

J gene: TRBJ2-1
clone size: .
V gene: TRBV28
D gene: TRBD2
CDR3 DNA: TGTGCCAGCAATTACGGGACTAGCAGCCAGGATGAGCAGTTCTTC
CDR3 protein: CASNYGTSSQDEQFF

J gene: TRBJ2-1
clone size: .
V gene: TRBV30
D gene: TRBD2
CDR3 DNA: TGTGCCTGGAGTGTACGGATTTGGCGGGAGCATAGCTCCTACAATGAGCAGTTCTTC
CDR3 protein: CAWSVRIWREHSSYNEQFF

J gene: TRBJ2-2
clone size: once
V gene: TRBV5-4
D gene: .
CDR3 DNA: TGTGCCAGCAGCTTGGCCCAGGGTAACACCGGGGAGCTGTTTTTT
CDR3 protein: CASSLAQGNTGELFF

J gene: TRBJ2-7
clone size: .
V gene: TRBV19
D gene: TRBD1
CDR3 DNA: TGTGCCAGTAGGCCCCGGGACAGGGGTTCCTACGAGCAGTACTTC
CDR3 protein: CASRPRDRGSYEQYF

J gene: TRBJ2-2
clone size: .
V gene: TRBV19
D gene: .
CDR3 DNA: TGTGCCAGTGGATTTGACGGGAACACCGGGGAGCTGTTTTTT
CDR3 protein: CASGFDGNTGELFF

J gene: TRBJ2-3
clone size: .
V gene: TRBV28
D gene: .
CDR3 DNA: TGTGCCAGCAGTTTATTTTTGGGGAGCACAGATACGCAGTATTTT
CDR3 protein: CASSLFLGSTDTQYF

J gene: TRBJ1-5
clone size: .
V gene: TRBV5-1
D gene: .
CDR3 DNA: TGCGCCAGCAGCTTGGAATCAGGGAGGGGTCAGCCCCAGCATTTT
CDR3 protein: CASSLESGRGQPQHF

J gene: TRBJ2-3
clone size: .
V gene: TRBV29-1
D gene: TRBD2
CDR3 DNA: TGCAGCGTTGCCGGGACTAGCGGGGGAAGTAGCACAGATACGCAGTATTTT
CDR3 protein: CSVAGTSGGSSTDTQYF

J gene: TRBJ2-7
clone size: .
V gene: TRBV5-1
D gene: .
CDR3 DNA: TGCGCCAGCAGCTTGGAACGGAGTTACTACGAGCAGTACTTC
CDR3 protein: CASSLERSYYEQYF

J gene: TRBJ1-1
clone size: .
V gene: TRBV11-2
D gene: .
CDR3 DNA: TGTGCCAGCAGCTTAGGCATGAACACTGAAGCTTTCTTT
CDR3 protein: CASSLGMNTEAFF

J gene: TRBJ2-1
clone size: .
V gene: TRBV27
D gene: .
CDR3 DNA: TGTGCCAGCAGTTTGGCAGCGGAAGCTAGGTGGTTCGATGAGCAGTTCTTC
CDR3 protein: CASSLAAEARWFDEQFF

J gene: TRBJ1-2
clone size: .
V gene: TRBV5-1
D gene: TRBD1
CDR3 DNA: TGCGCCAGCAGCTTGGCCCGCTCAGGGGGGTCGGGCTACACCTTC
CDR3 protein: CASSLARSGGSGYTF

J gene: TRBJ1-5
clone size: .
V gene: TRBV29-1
D gene: .
CDR3 DNA: TGCAGCGTTGAGTTTGGGAGCAATCAGCCCCAGCATTTT
CDR3 protein: CSVEFGSNQPQHF

J gene: TRBJ2-5
clone size: .
V gene: TRBV30
D gene: .
CDR3 DNA: TGTGCCTTGGAGCGACAGAGAAGCTACCAAGAGACCCAGTACTTC
CDR3 protein: CALERQRSYQETQYF